This TCR beta chain was captured in a study of blood T cell repertoires in COVID-19. Study overall: Samples came from the United States, Italy and Spain, spanning acute and convalescent COVID-19. T cells, B-cell-depleted T cells, or PBMCs provided the cDNA or gDNA that served as material.

TCRdb's copy holds only in-frame clones and misses some; the assay was immunoSEQ multiplex PCR. The repertoire holds 150,000 or so clones, with about 83% as singletons. Enrolled during active infection, Seattle patients were then followed longitudinally. The CDR3 is 17 amino acids. J lost 4 bases, V lost 2 bases, and 11 bases had no gene match. In germline, CDR1 is KGHSH, CDR2 LQKENI. The specimen was peripheral blood. The clonotype comes from a woman aged 60-70 years with COVID-19, enrolled during active disease. This chain uses TRBV18 with TRBJ1-5; 7 bases are a match to TRBD1. The CDR3 coding sequence is TGTGCCAGCTCACCAGAGACAGGGTCTTATCAAAATCAGCCCCAGCATTTT. Amino acid sequence: CASSPETGSYQNQPQHF.